This T cell receptor (beta chain) was recorded in a study of T cell changes during pregnancy in multiple sclerosis. Germline lookup yields CDR1 ENHRY and CDR2 SYGVKD. V was pared by 3 bases and J by 0 bases, with 13 bases between. This CDR3 is 16 amino acids long. Produced via immunoSEQ multiplex PCR; TCRdb's table is partial and in-frame only. The table shows around 100,000 clones, with around 94% occurring only once. The chain couples TRBV10-3 to TRBJ2-3, with a tentative D call TRBD2 (6 bases). Here the sequenced sample was peripheral blood, taken after pregnancy. The receptor was isolated from a female donor with multiple sclerosis, enrolled in a pregnancy study. CDR3 coding DNA: TGTGCCATCAGTGACCGGGGAGGCCCTAGCACAGATACGCAGTATTTT. Amino acid sequence: CAISDRGGPSTDTQYF.